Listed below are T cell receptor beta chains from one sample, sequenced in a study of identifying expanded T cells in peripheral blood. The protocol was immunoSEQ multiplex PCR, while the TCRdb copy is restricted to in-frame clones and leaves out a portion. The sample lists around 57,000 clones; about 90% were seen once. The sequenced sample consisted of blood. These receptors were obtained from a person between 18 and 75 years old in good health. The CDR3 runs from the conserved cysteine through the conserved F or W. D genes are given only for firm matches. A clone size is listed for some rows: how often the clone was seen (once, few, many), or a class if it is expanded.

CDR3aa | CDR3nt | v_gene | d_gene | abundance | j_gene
CASATTSSYNEQFF | TGTGCCAGCGCGACTACGAGCTCCTACAATGAGCAGTTCTTC | TRBV27 | NA | NA | TRBJ2-1
CASSPVGAGELFF | TGTGCCAGCAGTCCGGTGGGAGCCGGGGAGCTGTTTTTT | TRBV27 | NA | NA | TRBJ2-2
CASSSGGGPIEKLFF | TGTGCCAGCAGCTCCGGTGGCGGTCCCATTGAAAAACTGTTTTTT | TRBV6-5 | NA | NA | TRBJ1-4
CASSLRGTGGGGEAFF | TGTGCCAGCAGCTTAAGGGGGACAGGGGGAGGAGGTGAAGCTTTCTTT | TRBV7-9 | TRBD1 | NA | TRBJ1-1
CASSELWPWRGEKLFF | TGTGCCAGCAGTGAACTTTGGCCCTGGCGGGGGGAAAAACTGTTTTTT | TRBV6-1 | NA | NA | TRBJ1-4
CAWRGTGNTGELFF | TGTGCCTGGAGAGGGACAGGGAACACCGGGGAGCTGTTTTTT | TRBV30 | TRBD1 | NA | TRBJ2-2
CASSEVKGDEKLFF | TGTGCCAGCAGTGAAGTTAAAGGGGATGAAAAACTGTTTTTT | TRBV6-1 | NA | NA | TRBJ1-4
CASSRFTGQSYEQYF | TGCGCCAGCAGTCGATTTACGGGACAGTCCTACGAGCAGTACTTC | TRBV10-1 | TRBD1 | few | TRBJ2-7
CASSYSTNTEAFF | TGTGCCAGCAGTTACTCGACGAACACTGAAGCTTTCTTT | TRBV6-5 | NA | NA | TRBJ1-1
CASSKLDEQFF | TGTGCCAGTAGTAAACTCGATGAGCAGTTCTTC | TRBV19 | NA | NA | TRBJ2-1
CASSAGTVSYEQYF | TGTGCCAGCAGCGCCGGGACAGTCTCCTACGAGCAGTACTTC | TRBV9 | TRBD1 | NA | TRBJ2-7
CASSDGVSGSEQYF | TGCGCCAGCAGCGACGGGGTCTCGGGGAGCGAGCAGTACTTC | TRBV10-1 | NA | NA | TRBJ2-7
CASSQTQGDYNEQFF | TGTGCCAGCAGCCAGACACAGGGAGACTACAATGAGCAGTTCTTC | TRBV4-2 | NA | NA | TRBJ2-1
CASSRAATGELFF | TGTGCCAGCAGTCGGGCAGCCACCGGGGAGCTGTTTTTT | TRBV6-4 | NA | NA | TRBJ2-2
CASSRGAERNSPLHF | TGTGCCAGCAGCCGAGGGGCCGAGCGAAATTCACCCCTCCACTTT | TRBV7-8 | NA | NA | TRBJ1-6
CASSHPAPNTGELFF | TGTGCCAGCAGCCACCCAGCACCAAACACCGGGGAGCTGTTTTTT | TRBV4-2 | NA | once | TRBJ2-2
CASSRGLGSNEQYF | TGTGCCAGCAGTCGTGGACTAGGCTCGAACGAGCAGTACTTC | TRBV6-5 | TRBD2 | NA | TRBJ2-7
CAISEPLAGAAKKTQYF | TGTGCCATCAGTGAGCCGTTGGCGGGGGCCGCCAAGAAGACCCAGTACTTC | TRBV10-3 | NA | NA | TRBJ2-5
CASSLRQRSDQPQHF | TGTGCCAGCAGTCTCCGACAGAGATCGGATCAGCCCCAGCATTTT | TRBV28 | NA | NA | TRBJ1-5
CASSTGTNPYNEQFF | TGTGCCAGCAGCACCGGGACTAACCCCTACAATGAGCAGTTCTTC | TRBV7-9 | TRBD2 | NA | TRBJ2-1
CASYEVAGGPTGELFF | TGTGCCAGTTATGAAGTGGCGGGGGGGCCGACCGGGGAGCTGTTTTTT | TRBV19 | TRBD2 | NA | TRBJ2-2
CASSPGSSEKLFF | TGTGCCAGCAGCCCCGGTAGTAGTGAAAAACTGTTTTTT | TRBV5-8 | NA | NA | TRBJ1-4
CASSPTGGVNGYTF | TGTGCCAGCAGTCCGACAGGGGGGGTAAATGGCTACACCTTC | TRBV7-3 | TRBD1 | NA | TRBJ1-2
CASSENLGTGANVLTF | TGTGCCAGCAGTGAAAATTTGGGGACTGGGGCCAACGTCCTGACTTTC | TRBV6-1 | NA | NA | TRBJ2-6
CASSPLAGSTDTQYF | TGTGCCAGCTCACCACTAGCGGGGTCCACAGATACGCAGTATTTT | TRBV18 | TRBD2 | NA | TRBJ2-3
CASSPGTGGTDTQYF | TGTGCCAGCAGTCCCGGGACAGGGGGCACAGATACGCAGTATTTT | TRBV6-4 | TRBD1 | medium-sized | TRBJ2-3
CAWSVTGRNYGYTF | TGTGCCTGGAGTGTAACAGGGCGTAACTATGGCTACACCTTC | TRBV30 | NA | NA | TRBJ1-2
CASSDSEGGQDTQYF | TGTGCCAGCAGTGACTCAGAGGGGGGGCAAGATACGCAGTATTTT | TRBV6-4 | NA | NA | TRBJ2-3
CASSSGEGGELFF | TGTGCCAGTAGTTCAGGGGAGGGCGGGGAGCTGTTTTTT | TRBV19 | NA | NA | TRBJ2-2
CASSPRNGEETQYF | TGTGCCAGCTCACCACGTAACGGGGAAGAGACCCAGTACTTC | TRBV18 | NA | NA | TRBJ2-5
CAISESQQGGEQFF | TGTGCCATCAGTGAGTCGCAACAGGGGGGTGAGCAGTTCTTC | TRBV10-3 | TRBD1 | NA | TRBJ2-1
CASSLAGSQLNTIYF | TGTGCCAGCAGCTTAGCAGGGTCCCAGCTAAACACCATATATTTT | TRBV7-6 | NA | NA | TRBJ1-3
CASSFSTSGGEETQYF | TGTGCCAGCAGCTTCTCGACTAGCGGGGGGGAAGAGACCCAGTACTTC | TRBV11-2 | TRBD2 | NA | TRBJ2-5
CASSLGSNQRISNSPLHF | TGTGCCAGCAGCCTTGGCAGTAATCAGCGGATCTCAAATTCACCCCTCCACTTT | TRBV5-4 | NA | NA | TRBJ1-6
CAITPTLAGGPTGELFF | TGTGCCATCACCCCTACACTAGCGGGGGGGCCCACCGGGGAGCTGTTTTTT | TRBV10-3 | TRBD2 | NA | TRBJ2-2
CASSGQGSYGYTF | TGTGCCAGCAGTGGACAGGGGAGCTATGGCTACACCTTC | TRBV2 | TRBD1 | NA | TRBJ1-2
CASSANGLGSTDTQYF | TGTGCCAGCAGTGCCAATGGACTAGGGAGCACAGATACGCAGTATTTT | TRBV6-4 | TRBD2 | NA | TRBJ2-3
CASSFSVFNEKLFF | TGTGCCAGCAGCTTCAGCGTTTTTAATGAAAAACTGTTTTTT | TRBV7-2 | NA | once | TRBJ1-4
CASSLDWGGPYEQYF | TGTGCCAGCAGCTTAGATTGGGGGGGGCCCTACGAGCAGTACTTC | TRBV7-6 | NA | NA | TRBJ2-7